This section outlines one T cell receptor beta chain sequence together with its context. Per the study methods: Nucleated cell number was recorded as an estimate derived from reference gene primer amplification. Sequenced by immunoSEQ multiplex PCR; TCRdb stores in-frame clones only, minus some. V, J and clone size are taken as reported in that table, and D and trimming were inferred from the DNA itself. The repertoire consists of over 200,000 clones, with roughly four fifths occurring once and the leading ten covering 9.5% to 15%. Germline V lookup: CDR1 MNHEY, CDR2 SMNVEV (reference sequence). The CDR3 has 15 amino acids. Deletions cut 5 bases from V and 2 bases from J, with 13 bases between. This sample is drawn from a study of blood T cell repertoires in COVID-19. Study overall: COVID-19 samples, acute and convalescent, were from the United States, Italy and Spain. From T cells, B-cell-depleted T cells, or PBMCs came the material, which was cDNA or gDNA.

The material sequenced was peripheral blood. V usage is TRBV27 and J usage is TRBJ1-3; the D gene is possibly TRBD1 (5 bases). The sequence derives from a woman in her thirties or forties with acute or convalescent COVID-19. The CDR3 region is CASSPRGGTGNTIYF. In DNA, the CDR3 is TGTGCCAGCAGTCCCCGGGGGGGGACTGGAAACACCATATATTTT.